These 20 T cell receptor beta chains share one sample of origin, sequenced in a study of blood T cell repertoires in COVID-19. The table came from immunoSEQ multiplex PCR; TCRdb's copy has only in-frame clones and leaves some out. The data hold more than 200,000 clones, with 88% observed a single time. Sequenced input: peripheral blood. These receptors were collected from a young woman with COVID-19, enrolled during active disease.

The chain carries TRBV7-9 and TRBJ2-3; D perhaps matches TRBD1 (5 bases). CDR1 and CDR2 (germline): SEHNR, FQNEAQ (reference sequence). V was clipped by 8 bases and J by 7 bases, with 28 bases between them. This CDR3 has 17 residues. The chain's CDR3 is CASGSTDEDGWGHTQYF. The CDR3 nucleotides read TGTGCCAGCGGCTCTACCGACGAGGACGGCTGGGGCCATACGCAGTATTTT.

This clone was seen only a few times. The chain carries TRBV6-5 and TRBJ1-2; TRBD1 aligns across 7 bases. Germline loops: CDR1 MNHEY, CDR2 SVGAGI. Trimming removed 4 bases from V and 4 bases from J; junction bases left unmatched: 6. This CDR3 is built from 14 residues. The CDR3 DNA reads as TGTGCCAGCAGTTTACAGGGGTCTTCCTATGGCTACACCTTC. It codes for CASSLQGSSYGYTF.

The count of this clone is one. The chain links TRBV2 to TRBJ2-2; 7 nucleotides line up with TRBD1. V was pared by 7 bases and J by 3 bases, with 5 bases of the junction left unmatched. Germline assignment: CDR1 SNHLY and CDR2 FYNNEI. CDR3 length: 14 amino acids. CDR3 loop: CASILTGYTGELFF. The CDR3 DNA is TGTGCCAGCATACTGACAGGGTACACCGGGGAGCTGTTTTTT.

V usage is TRBV4-3 and J usage is TRBJ1-2; 8 positions agree with TRBD1. The CDR3 is 13 residues long. Germline V CDR1 and CDR2: LGHNA, YSLEER. The J segment lost 1 base and the V segment lost 6 bases, leaving 1 base of the junction unmatched. The CDR3 spells CASRTGDNYGYTF. In DNA form, the CDR3 reads TGCGCCAGCAGGACAGGGGATAACTATGGCTACACCTTC.

This clone was seen more than once but under ten times. The chain carries TRBV13 and TRBJ2-7; a weak D match, TRBD1 (6 bases). This CDR3 region has 13 residues. Germline lookup yields CDR1 PRHDT and CDR2 FYEKMQ (reference sequence). V lost 6 bases and J 3 bases, leaving 12 bases between the germline ends. The chain's CDR3 is CASSPPDSYEQYV. CDR3 nucleotide sequence: TGTGCCAGCAGTCCCCCGGACAGCTACGAGCAGTACGTC.

The chain combines TRBV7-8 with TRBJ1-2; 7 nucleotides align to TRBD1. V shed 4 bases and J 7 bases; nucleotides not matched to a gene: 9. The V gene's germline CDR1 is SGHVS and CDR2 FQNEAQ. This CDR3 has 14 residues. The CDR3 bases are TGTGCCAGCAGCTCCGACAGGGCAGGCGGTGGCTACACCTTC. It is translated as CASSSDRAGGGYTF. The full variable domain, its missing parts supplied by reference TRBV7-8 and TRBJ1-2, is GAGVSQSPRYKVAKRGQDVALRCDPISGHVSLFWYQQALGQGPEFLTYFQNEAQLDKSGLPSDRFFAERPEGSVSTLKIQRTQQEDSAVYLCASSSDRAGGGYTFGSGTRLTVV.

V and J are TRBV19 and TRBJ2-2, with D unclear. The CDR3 spans 15 residues. In germline, CDR1 is LNHDA, CDR2 SQIVND (reference sequence). V lost 1 base, J lost 0 bases, and 6 bases lay in between. The CDR3 nucleotides are TGTGCCAGTAGTATAGGTCCGGCGAACACCGGGGAGCTGTTTTTT. It specifies CASSIGPANTGELFF.

J is TRBJ1-2 and V is TRBV28; TRBD1 aligns across 9 bases. The germline V gene encodes CDR1 MDHEN and CDR2 SYDVKM. Unmatched junction bases numbered 6, after V lost 5 bases and J lost 2 bases. The length of the CDR3 is 15 residues. Written as DNA, the CDR3 is TGTGCCAGCAGTCCAACAGGGGGCGGCAACTATGGCTACACCTTC. Its protein product is CASSPTGGGNYGYTF.

In DNA form, the CDR3 reads TGTGCCAGCGGTAGGACGGGGGTTGGAGAGCAGTATTTT. It encodes CASGRTGVGEQYF. The chain joins TRBV6-5 to TRBJ2-3, with D perhaps TRBD2 (6 bases). This CDR3 comprises 13 residues. V dropped 8 bases and J dropped 11 bases, with 20 bases sitting between them. Looked up from germline, CDR1 is MNHEY and CDR2 is SVGAGI.

The rearrangement uses TRBV18 and TRBJ2-7; D might be TRBD2 (6 bases). The CDR3 sequence is 16 residues long. Trimming pared 3 bases from V and 6 bases from J, leaving 21 bases between. Germline values: CDR1 KGHSH, CDR2 LQKENI. In DNA, the CDR3 is TGTGCCAGCTCACCGACTACCGGGACTTCGTGGGGCGAGCAGTACGTC. Translation: CASSPTTGTSWGEQYV.

The chain joins TRBV6-5 to TRBJ1-5; 8 positions match TRBD1. Losses at the gene ends were 2 bases for V and 2 bases for J; bases not matched to a gene: 5. Germline V lookup: CDR1 MNHEY, CDR2 SVGAGI. This CDR3 has 16 residues. The CDR3 DNA reads as TGTGCCAGCAGTTACACCGGACAGGGCGGCAATCAGCCCCAGCATTTT. As protein: CASSYTGQGGNQPQHF.

V usage is TRBV2 and J usage is TRBJ1-1, with 7 bases fitting TRBD1. CDR1 and CDR2 from the germline V gene are SNHLY and FYNNEI. This CDR3 region has 12 residues. Unmatched junction bases numbered 8, after V lost 4 bases and J lost 12 bases. DNA for the CDR3: TGTGCCAGCAGTGTGATAGACAGGGTAACTTTCTTT. As protein: CASSVIDRVTFF. Full variable domain (missing parts from reference TRBV2 and TRBJ1-1): EPEVTQTPSHQVTQMGQEVILRCVPISNHLYFYWYRQILGQKVEFLVSFYNNEISEKSEIFDDQFSVERPDGSNFTLKIRSTKLEDSAMYFCASSVIDRVTFFGQGTRLTVV.

The gene calls are TRBV7-2 and TRBJ2-1; 15 positions match TRBD2. The ends lost 5 bases at V and 0 bases at J; junction bases unmatched: 8. The CDR3 sequence is 19 residues long. Germline CDR1 and CDR2: SGHTA and FQGNSA. The CDR3 DNA reads as TGTGCCAGCAGCCCCCGGGGACTAGCGGGAGGTTCCTCCTACAATGAGCAGTTCTTC. It encodes CASSPRGLAGGSSYNEQFF.

This rearrangement joins TRBV2 to TRBJ2-5, with TRBD2 matching 9 bases. Losses at the gene ends were 5 bases for V and 4 bases for J; bases not matched to a gene: 5. This CDR3 is 14 amino acids long. Germline-derived CDR1 and CDR2 are SNHLY and FYNNEI. The CDR3 DNA reads as TGTGCCAGCAGTTTTCGCGGGGGGGCAGAGACCCAGTACTTC. Translated, it gives CASSFRGGAETQYF. The full variable domain, its missing parts supplied by reference TRBV2 and TRBJ2-5, is EPEVTQTPSHQVTQMGQEVILRCVPISNHLYFYWYRQILGQKVEFLVSFYNNEISEKSEIFDDQFSVERPDGSNFTLKIRSTKLEDSAMYFCASSFRGGAETQYFGPGTRLLVL.

The chain carries TRBV5-1 and TRBJ2-1, with D possibly TRBD1 on 6 matching bases. This CDR3 has 16 residues. Trimming took 0 bases from V and 0 from J, leaving 10 bases between them. Germline lookup yields CDR1 SGHRS and CDR2 YFSETQ. For the CDR3, the DNA is TGCGCCAGCAGCTTGGATACAGGGCGCTCCTACAATGAGCAGTTCTTC. Amino acid sequence: CASSLDTGRSYNEQFF.

The rearrangement joins TRBV7-2 to TRBJ1-4; D gene uncertain. The V end lost 2 bases, the J end lost 7 bases, and 11 bases lay between the germline ends. The germline V gene has CDR1 SGHTA and CDR2 FQGNSA. CDR3 length: 14 residues. For the CDR3, the DNA is TGTGCCAGCAGCTTAAGTTTCAGCGGTGAAAAACTGTTTTTT. Its protein product is CASSLSFSGEKLFF. Variable domain in full (rest from reference TRBV7-2 and TRBJ1-4): GAGVSQSPSNKVTEKGKDVELRCDPISGHTALYWYRQSLGQGLEFLIYFQGNSAPDKSGLPSDRFSAERTGGSVSTLTIQRTQQEDSAVYLCASSLSFSGEKLFFGSGTQLSVL.

The rearrangement joins TRBV24-1 to TRBJ2-1; D possibly corresponds to TRBD2 (5 bases). CDR3 length: 14 amino acids. Germline V gene sequence: CDR1 KGHDR, CDR2 SFDVKD. Trimming took off 5 bases at V and 2 bases at J, with 9 bases between the two ends. The CDR3 spells CATSVSGTYNEQFF. DNA for the CDR3: TGTGCCACCAGTGTGTCGGGGACCTACAATGAGCAGTTCTTC.

In this sample, this clone turned up once. This chain uses TRBV11-2 with TRBJ2-7, with 11 positions matching TRBD2. The CDR3 extends over 18 amino acids. Germline CDR1 SGHAT, CDR2 FQNNGV. Trimming removed 6 bases from V and 1 base from J; junction bases left unmatched: 14. CDR3 bases: TGTGCCAGCAGTCCAACCTGGAGGGGACTAGCGGTTTCCTACGAGCAGTACGTC. Its translation is CASSPTWRGLAVSYEQYV.

J is TRBJ2-7 and V is TRBV4-1; unclear D gene. This CDR3 comprises 14 residues. The V end lost 1 base, the J end lost 0 bases, and 7 bases lay between the germline ends. Germline V gene lookup returns CDR1 MGHRA and CDR2 YSYEKL. This CDR3 reads CASSQGAGSYEQYF. In DNA, the CDR3 is TGCGCCAGCAGCCAAGGGGCAGGCTCCTACGAGCAGTACTTC.

This chain joins TRBV7-2 and TRBJ2-1; D is undetermined. Germline V gene sequence: CDR1 SGHTA, CDR2 FQGNSA. The CDR3 spans 13 residues. V lost 4 bases, J lost 6 bases, and 10 bases lay in between. The CDR3 DNA reads as TGTGCCAGCAGCTCTATGACTGGCAATGAGCAGTTCTTC. This gives the protein CASSSMTGNEQFF.